The rows below give T cell receptor beta chains drawn from one sample of a study of T and B cells in COVID-19 patients. TCRdb reprocessed the multiplex PCR reads via MiXCR and lists one record per CDR3 protein. The sample has 20,000 to 25,000 distinct CDR3 sequences; about 30% are singletons. The sample was blood. All receptors come from a human donor who had recovered from COVID-19. The CDR3 runs from the conserved cysteine through the conserved F or W. Fields, in order: D gene, V gene, CDR3 length, clone size, J gene, CDR3 protein, CDR3 DNA. D genes are given only for firm matches. Clone size appears in some rows only: once, few, many, or a class for an expanded clone.

D gene: NA; V gene: TRBV24-1; CDR3 length: 15; clone size: few; J gene: TRBJ2-2; CDR3 protein: CATSDRTVPTGELFF; CDR3 DNA: TGTGCCACCAGTGACAGGACAGTTCCCACCGGGGAGCTGTTTTTT
D gene: NA; V gene: TRBV18; CDR3 length: 13; clone size: few; J gene: TRBJ1-2; CDR3 protein: CASSRGASYGYTF; CDR3 DNA: TGTGCCAGCTCACGCGGGGCTTCCTATGGCTACACCTTC
D gene: NA; V gene: TRBV5-1; CDR3 length: 16; clone size: NA; J gene: TRBJ1-6; CDR3 protein: CASSLGGTDTSSPLHF; CDR3 DNA: TGCGCCAGCAGCTTGGGTGGGACGGACACTTCTTCACCCCTCCACTTT
D gene: TRBD1; V gene: TRBV5-6; CDR3 length: 15; clone size: NA; J gene: TRBJ2-5; CDR3 protein: CASSSGTGARETQYF; CDR3 DNA: TGTGCCAGCAGCTCCGGGACAGGGGCACGGGAGACCCAGTACTTC
D gene: NA; V gene: TRBV10-3; CDR3 length: 14; clone size: NA; J gene: TRBJ1-2; CDR3 protein: CAISEPQTARGYTF; CDR3 DNA: TGTGCCATCAGTGAGCCCCAGACTGCGAGGGGCTACACCTTC
D gene: NA; V gene: TRBV5-1; CDR3 length: 13; clone size: once; J gene: TRBJ1-1; CDR3 protein: CASSLEQNTEAFF; CDR3 DNA: TGCGCCAGCAGCTTGGAACAGAACACTGAAGCTTTCTTT
D gene: TRBD1; V gene: TRBV11-3; CDR3 length: 15; clone size: medium-sized; J gene: TRBJ2-2; CDR3 protein: CASSWDRGNTGELFF; CDR3 DNA: TGTGCCAGCAGTTGGGACAGGGGGAACACCGGGGAGCTGTTTTTT
D gene: NA; V gene: TRBV11-3; CDR3 length: 19; clone size: NA; J gene: TRBJ1-4; CDR3 protein: CASSQEQEIINPTNEKLFF; CDR3 DNA: TGTGCCAGCAGCCAAGAACAGGAGATAATCAACCCAACTAATGAAAAACTGTTTTTT
D gene: NA; V gene: TRBV27; CDR3 length: 14; clone size: few; J gene: TRBJ2-1; CDR3 protein: CASNRGASYNEQFF; CDR3 DNA: TGTGCCAGCAATCGGGGGGCGTCCTACAATGAGCAGTTCTTC
D gene: TRBD1; V gene: TRBV11-3; CDR3 length: 14; clone size: NA; J gene: TRBJ1-6; CDR3 protein: CASSSGTGYSPLHF; CDR3 DNA: TGTGCCAGCAGCTCCGGGACAGGGTATTCACCCCTCCACTTT
D gene: NA; V gene: TRBV6-1; CDR3 length: 13; clone size: many; J gene: TRBJ2-7; CDR3 protein: CASSASEAYEQYF; CDR3 DNA: TGTGCCAGCAGTGCTTCAGAAGCCTACGAGCAGTACTTC